The entry that follows covers one T cell receptor (beta chain) sequence. The donors were healthy bone marrow donors. In the PCR, 60 Vbeta and 13 Jbeta primers were used. Profiling relied on immunoSEQ multiplex PCR, and the TCRdb table lists in-frame clones only, not all of them. The sample lists about 200,000 clones, around 83% seen once, with 1.7% in the top ten. The data belong to a study of cytomegalovirus exposure and HLA in healthy donors. Trimming removed 6 bases from V and 1 base from J, with 15 bases in between. This CDR3 has 15 residues. Germline CDR1 reads KGHSH; CDR2 reads LQKENI. The chain uses TRBV18 and TRBJ1-1; weak D call: TRBD1 (6 bases). What was sequenced was PBMCs. The sequence was collected from a woman under 30 in good health and CMV-seronegative. The CDR3 here is CASSGRDTSNTEAFF. The CDR3 nucleotides are TGTGCCAGCTCCGGAAGGGACACCTCGAACACTGAAGCTTTCTTT.